This TCR beta chain was recovered during a study of cytomegalovirus exposure and HLA in healthy donors. Study in general: Within an early data release were around 87 million unique TCRs drawn from HLA-typed donors. Findings and limits, study-wide: Later analysis suggested links between common viral pathogens and several top significant clusters.

As concerns this clone: Its antigen is not known. A read error may account for a junction end that differs from germline.

With 60 Vbeta and 13 Jbeta primers, the PCR was carried out. Produced via immunoSEQ multiplex PCR; TCRdb's table is partial and in-frame only. The profile shows 200,000 to 250,000 clones, almost 80% of them singletons. The CDR3 spans 14 residues. From germline, CDR1 is SEHNR and CDR2 FQNEAQ (reference sequence). Sequencing used PBMCs. The gene calls are TRBV7-9 and TRBJ1-2; 7 nucleotides agree with TRBD1. The TCR sequence derives from a man younger than 30 in good health and CMV-seronegative. DNA for the CDR3: TGTTCCAGCCTCCCCCAGGGGGTGAACTATGGCTACACCTTC. Protein sequence: CSSLPQGVNYGYTF.